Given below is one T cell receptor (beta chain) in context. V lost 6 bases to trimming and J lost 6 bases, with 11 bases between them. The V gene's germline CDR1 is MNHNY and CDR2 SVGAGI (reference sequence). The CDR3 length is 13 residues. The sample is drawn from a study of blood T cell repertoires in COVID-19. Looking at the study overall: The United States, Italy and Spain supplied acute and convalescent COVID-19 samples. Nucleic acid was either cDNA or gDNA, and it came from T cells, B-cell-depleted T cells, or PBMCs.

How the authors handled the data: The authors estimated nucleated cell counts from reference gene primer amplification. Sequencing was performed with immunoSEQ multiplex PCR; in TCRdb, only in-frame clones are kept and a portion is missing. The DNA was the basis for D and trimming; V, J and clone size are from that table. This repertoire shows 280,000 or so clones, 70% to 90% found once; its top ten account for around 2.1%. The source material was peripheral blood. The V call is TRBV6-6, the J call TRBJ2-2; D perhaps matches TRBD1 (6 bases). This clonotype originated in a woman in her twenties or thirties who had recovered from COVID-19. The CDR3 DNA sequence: TGTGCCAGCAGCACCAACAGGGCCGGGGAGCTGTTTTTT. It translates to CASSTNRAGELFF.